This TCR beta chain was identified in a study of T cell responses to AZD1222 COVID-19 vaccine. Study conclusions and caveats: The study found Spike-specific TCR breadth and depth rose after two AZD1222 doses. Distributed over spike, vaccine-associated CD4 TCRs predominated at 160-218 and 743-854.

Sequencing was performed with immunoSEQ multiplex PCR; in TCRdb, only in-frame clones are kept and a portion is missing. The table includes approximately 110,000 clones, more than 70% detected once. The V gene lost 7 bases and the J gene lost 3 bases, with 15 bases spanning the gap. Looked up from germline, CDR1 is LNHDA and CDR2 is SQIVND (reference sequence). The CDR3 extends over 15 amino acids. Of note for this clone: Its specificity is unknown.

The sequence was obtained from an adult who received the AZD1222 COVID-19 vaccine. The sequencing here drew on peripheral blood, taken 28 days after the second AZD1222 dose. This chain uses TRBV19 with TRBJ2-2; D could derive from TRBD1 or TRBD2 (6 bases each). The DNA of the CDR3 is TGTGCCAGTAACTACGGGGGCCCTTACACCGGGGAGCTGTTTTTT. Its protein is CASNYGGPYTGELFF.